The text below deals with one T cell receptor (beta chain). One entry per CDR3 protein, called by TCRdb with MiXCR from the RT-PCR reads. Among over 400,000 distinct CDR3 sequences listed, approximately 16% were seen once. CDR3 size: 15 residues. After removal of 6 bases from V and 6 bases from J, the junction contained 9 bases not matched to a gene. Germline CDR1 MNHNS, CDR2 SASEGT. The data belong to a study of patients and donors after allogeneic stem cell transplantation. This sequence was found in a human donor who was either an allogeneic HSCT recipient or a stem cell or donor lymphocyte infusion donor (not recorded which). It is not recorded whose cells these are; they may come from a transplant donor. The V and J genes are TRBV6-1 and TRBJ1-4, with 8 bases fitting TRBD1. Sequenced sample: blood, either unsorted or a sorted T cell fraction (not recorded which). In DNA form, the CDR3 reads TGTGCCAGCAGAAGGGAGGACAGGGCATATGAAAAACTGTTTTTT. Translation gives CASRREDRAYEKLFF.